Listed below are T cell receptor beta chains from one sample, sequenced in a study of regulatory T cells in long-lasting Graves disease. MiXCR was run by TCRdb on the multiplex PCR reads, yielding one entry per CDR3 protein. Of 400,000 to 550,000 distinct CDR3 sequences in the sample, roughly 17% were seen once. These sequences were also reported in another study, on T cells in Graves' hyperthyroidism and ophthalmopathy.

The sequencing used peripheral blood mononuclear cells (PBMCs), collected at new diagnosis, from a patient treated with antithyroid drugs. These receptors all come from a woman aged 18-29 years with Graves disease. The CDR3 runs from the conserved cysteine through the conserved F or W. Fields, in order: clone size, J gene, CDR3 length, D gene, V gene, CDR3 protein, CDR3 DNA. A D gene is named only where the DNA matches it firmly. Not all rows give a size; the values are once, few, many and, for expanded clones, a class.

>many|TRBJ1-2|16|TRBD1|TRBV20-1
CSARGPGQGLNYGYTF
TGCAGTGCTAGAGGACCCGGACAGGGACTAAACTATGGCTACACCTTC
>few|TRBJ1-5|13|NA|TRBV27
CASSFRGEQPQHF
TGTGCCAGCAGTTTCCGGGGGGAACAGCCCCAGCATTTT
>many|TRBJ2-7|15|NA|TRBV7-2
CASSAHRDSVWEQYF
TGTGCCAGCAGCGCTCACCGGGACTCGGTTTGGGAGCAGTACTTC
>many|TRBJ1-2|15|TRBD1|TRBV12-3/TRBV12-4
CASTSDRGLIYGYTF
TGTGCCAGCACCTCGGACAGGGGGTTGATCTATGGCTACACCTTC
>NA|TRBJ2-3|17|TRBD2|TRBV20-1
CSALKTGLAGVADTQYF
TGCAGTGCCTTGAAGACGGGACTAGCGGGAGTAGCAGATACGCAGTATTTT
>few|TRBJ1-1|10|NA|TRBV19
CATEGTEAFF
TGTGCCACCGAAGGGACTGAAGCTTTCTTT
>NA|TRBJ2-3|17|TRBD2|TRBV19
CASSILAGGPGTDTQYF
TGTGCCAGTAGTATCCTAGCGGGAGGGCCAGGCACAGATACGCAGTATTTT
>many|TRBJ2-1|16|TRBD2|TRBV30
CAWSVGGAGALNEQFF
TGTGCCTGGAGTGTAGGTGGAGCGGGAGCCCTCAATGAGCAGTTCTTC
>many|TRBJ2-3|14|NA|TRBV20-1
CSASLLGRTDTQYF
TGCAGTGCTTCCCTCCTCGGGCGCACAGATACGCAGTATTTT
>NA|TRBJ2-1|15|TRBD2|TRBV14
CASSHRTSGYNEQFF
TGTGCCAGCAGCCATAGGACTAGCGGCTACAATGAGCAGTTCTTC
>NA|TRBJ1-3|16|NA|TRBV27
CASSLGAPIAGNTIYF
TGTGCCAGCAGTTTAGGGGCGCCCATCGCGGGAAACACCATATATTTT
>NA|TRBJ2-7|15|TRBD2|TRBV28
CASSRRLAAAYEQYF
TGTGCCAGCAGCCGACGACTAGCGGCAGCCTACGAGCAGTACTTC
>many|TRBJ2-7|12|NA|TRBV7-9
CASSFVDFKQYF
TGTGCCAGCAGCTTCGTAGACTTCAAGCAGTACTTC
>NA|TRBJ1-1|16|NA|TRBV18
CASSNTLGARNTEAFF
TGTGCCAGCTCAAACACCCTCGGGGCGCGGAACACTGAAGCTTTCTTT
>few|TRBJ1-4|12|NA|TRBV28
CVSSQDIFKLVF
TGTGTCAGCAGCCAAGACATATTCAAACTGGTTTTT
>NA|TRBJ2-5|16|TRBD2|TRBV27
CASSRPRTSGQGTQYF
TGTGCCAGCAGTCGTCCGAGGACTAGCGGCCAAGGGACCCAGTACTTC
>NA|TRBJ2-2|15|NA|TRBV7-2
CASSPPGLNTGELFF
TGTGCCAGCAGCCCCCCTGGACTGAACACCGGGGAGCTGTTTTTT
>many|TRBJ2-4|14|NA|TRBV12-3/TRBV12-4
CASSLSGNEDIQYF
TGTGCCAGCAGTTTGTCCGGGAACGAGGACATTCAGTACTTC
>NA|TRBJ2-3|13|NA|TRBV30
CAWTSLVEDTQYF
TGTGCCTGGACTAGCCTAGTTGAAGATACGCAGTATTTT
>many|TRBJ2-3|20|TRBD2|TRBV20-1
CSARDPGTSGKGRLRDTQYF
TGCAGTGCTAGAGATCCCGGGACTAGCGGAAAAGGCAGATTGCGGGATACGCAGTATTTT
>NA|TRBJ2-1|15|NA|TRBV6-5
CASSSDRSSYNEQFF
TGTGCCAGCAGTTCCGACCGGAGCTCCTACAATGAGCAGTTCTTC
>many|TRBJ1-4|15|NA|TRBV2
CASSELGALSEKLFF
TGTGCCAGCAGTGAGTTGGGGGCTTTAAGTGAAAAACTGTTTTTT
>NA|TRBJ2-4|17|TRBD2|TRBV20-1
CSARDASGELAKNIQYF
TGCAGTGCTAGAGACGCTAGCGGGGAACTAGCCAAAAACATTCAGTACTTC
>many|TRBJ2-3|15|TRBD1|TRBV7-2
CASSSRTGSTDTQYF
TGTGCCAGCAGCTCCCGGACAGGGAGCACAGATACGCAGTATTTT
>NA|TRBJ2-2|15|TRBD2|TRBV5-1
CASSFSGKNTGELFF
TGCGCCAGCAGCTTTAGCGGGAAGAACACCGGGGAGCTGTTTTTT
>NA|TRBJ1-4|20|NA|TRBV20-1
CSASLFPGDEFSSGNEKLFF
TGCAGTGCTAGTCTTTTCCCGGGGGACGAGTTTAGTTCGGGTAATGAAAAACTGTTTTTT
>many|TRBJ2-5|10|NA|TRBV20-1
CSAQDETQYF
TGCAGTGCCCAAGACGAGACCCAGTACTTC
>many|TRBJ2-7|16|NA|TRBV27
CASSLSAPRGDYEQYF
TGTGCCAGCAGTTTAAGTGCTCCGAGGGGGGACTACGAGCAGTACTTC
>few|TRBJ1-5|15|TRBD1|TRBV30
CAWTQTGGGNQPQHF
TGTGCCTGGACCCAGACAGGGGGCGGCAATCAGCCCCAGCATTTT
>many|TRBJ1-5|14|NA|TRBV30
CAWRYKDSNQPQHF
TGTGCCTGGAGGTACAAAGATAGCAATCAGCCCCAGCATTTT
>NA|TRBJ1-1|14|TRBD1|TRBV12-3/TRBV12-4
CASSPTGGFTEAFF
TGTGCCAGCAGCCCAACAGGGGGCTTCACTGAAGCTTTCTTT
>many|TRBJ2-3|14|NA|TRBV2
CASRATLPTDTQYF
TGTGCCAGCAGAGCTACCCTACCCACAGATACGCAGTATTTT